This T cell receptor (beta chain) was recorded in a study of identical twins. The CDR3 is 13 amino acids. Trimming left V 3 bases short and J 7 bases short, with 10 bases between. Germline V CDR1 and CDR2: MDHEN, SYDVKM. From the 5' RACE reads, TCRdb called clonotypes with MiXCR, one entry per CDR3 protein. The profile shows approximately 590,000 distinct CDR3 sequences, more than 9% of them singletons. Only a few counts were recorded for this clonotype. The same sample was also used in a study of yellow fever vaccine responses in identical twins.

V usage is TRBV28 and J usage is TRBJ1-5; D ambiguous. This receptor was obtained from a young woman in good health. Sequences were obtained from PBMCs. Here the CDR3 DNA reads TGTGCCAGCAGTTTGACTGAGCGACAGCCCCAGCATTTT. Its translation: CASSLTERQPQHF.